This T cell receptor beta chain emerged from a study of CD8+ T cells in alopecia areata. cDNA prepared by RNA extraction and subsequent reverse transcription served as the template for sequencing. The repertoire was sequenced with immunoSEQ multiplex PCR; TCRdb's copy has only in-frame clones and lacks some. In the table there are fewer than 200,000 clones, about 67% of which are singletons. The CDR3 runs 17 residues. Germline V lookup: CDR1 SQVTM, CDR2 ANQGSEA. V lost 4 bases to trimming and J lost 1 base; unmatched junction nucleotides: 10. From alopecia areata patients, lesional scalp punch biopsies and peripheral blood were collected.

The source of this sequence is a human donor with alopecia areata. J is TRBJ2-1 and V is TRBV29-1, with 10 bases fitting TRBD2. The material was CD8+ T cells sorted from blood, obtained at week 0. The CDR3 DNA follows: TGCAGCGTTGCTGTAGCGGGGGGAAGATTGTCCTACAATGAGCAGTTCTTC. Translating it yields CSVAVAGGRLSYNEQFF.